These T cell receptor beta chains were read from a single sample in a study of response to subunit inactivated influenza vaccine. TCRdb ran MiXCR on the RT-PCR reads and lists one entry per CDR3 protein. The table records about 530,000 distinct CDR3 sequences, roughly 13% of them present only once. This specimen was PBMCs from blood, taken roughly 45 days after vaccination. The origin of the receptors is a man over 45 who received an inactivated influenza vaccine. The conserved cysteine and the conserved F or W are not part of the CDR3 here. D genes are given only for firm matches. The listing skips clone size in some rows; elsewhere it reads once, few, many or a size class.

length	size	V	J	D	CDR3
11	-	TRBV7-9	TRBJ1-5	-	ASGDVGNQPQH
13	few	TRBV2	TRBJ2-5	TRBD1	ASSTTTGGGETQY
12	many	TRBV24-1	TRBJ2-1	-	ATSDPNLSGEQF
14	few	TRBV9	TRBJ2-5	TRBD1	ASSVGTGGVQETQY
12	-	TRBV6-5	TRBJ2-5	-	ASSYSDQVGTQY
15	-	TRBV12-2	TRBJ2-7	-	ASRLVALLGRSYEQY
14	many	TRBV5-1	TRBJ2-1	-	ASSQPYLPGYNEQF
13	few	TRBV5-6	TRBJ2-1	-	ASSLAMGERNEQF
11	few	TRBV12-3/TRBV12-4	TRBJ2-1	-	ASSSDSRNEQF
10	-	TRBV12-3/TRBV12-4	TRBJ2-7	-	ASSPPHLEQY
12	few	TRBV20-1	TRBJ2-7	-	SARGQGRDYEQY
11	-	TRBV20-1	TRBJ1-5	-	SAIGDSNQPQH
12	many	TRBV29-1	TRBJ2-5	TRBD2	SVEVVGGEETQY
13	many	TRBV5-5	TRBJ2-2	-	ASRGGQSNTGELF
15	-	TRBV28	TRBJ2-3	-	ASREKLGILSTDTQY
13	-	TRBV12-3/TRBV12-4	TRBJ1-6	-	ASSLGSAGGSPLH
12	few	TRBV27	TRBJ2-7	TRBD1	ASSQTGPLYEQY
13	few	TRBV10-3	TRBJ2-7	-	AISETRTESYEQY
13	-	TRBV18	TRBJ2-7	TRBD2	ASSPPGLGDYEQY
14	once	TRBV10-1	TRBJ2-2	TRBD1	ASSESPGQGTGELF
14	-	TRBV29-1	TRBJ2-3	-	SVEVNRGRPTDTQY